This is a list of T cell receptor beta chains from one sample in a study of blood T cells in healthy people across ages. A single record per CDR3 protein comes from TCRdb applying MiXCR to the 5' RACE reads. The table shows about 1.8 million distinct CDR3 sequences, with 40% to 55% occurring only once. Source material: blood. Receptors originate from a woman aged 40 to 50 in good health. Each CDR3 is given without its conserved first and last residue. A D gene is named only where the DNA matches it firmly. Clone size is shown for a subset of rows, as once, few, many or a class of expanded clone.

CDR3	length	J	D	size	V
AISATQETQY	10	TRBJ2-5	.	few	TRBV10-3
ASILAGGRSEQF	12	TRBJ2-1	TRBD2	.	TRBV28
ASSEGGTSYNEQF	13	TRBJ2-1	.	once	TRBV11-3
ASSPNDRTQETQY	13	TRBJ2-5	.	.	TRBV28
ASSQDPSYGTDTQY	14	TRBJ2-3	.	.	TRBV4-1
ASSVGTSGGASGETQY	16	TRBJ2-5	TRBD2	.	TRBV9
ASSKTSGTYNEQF	13	TRBJ2-1	TRBD2	.	TRBV6-2/TRBV6-3
ASSRRGAGTDTQY	13	TRBJ2-3	TRBD2	.	TRBV12-3/TRBV12-4
ASSFPRDYNEQF	12	TRBJ2-1	.	.	TRBV7-2
ASSTPGGQVGETQY	14	.	.	few	TRBV2
SVEERFQETQF	11	.	.	.	TRBV29-1
SAKLAGGHNEQF	12	TRBJ2-1	TRBD2	.	TRBV20-1
ASSYEGSTEAF	11	TRBJ1-1	.	.	TRBV6-6
VSSLWAGETQY	11	TRBJ2-5	.	.	TRBV7-7
ASSSRGGREETQY	13	.	.	few	TRBV6-5
ASSFDWEQF	9	TRBJ2-1	.	.	TRBV7-2
ASSQTSGGGYNEQF	14	TRBJ2-1	TRBD2	.	TRBV4-3
SARDGGTANSPLH	13	TRBJ1-6	TRBD1	.	TRBV20-1
SASLGLRYEQY	11	TRBJ2-7	.	few	TRBV20-1
AISLERASWEKLF	13	TRBJ1-4	.	.	TRBV10-3
ASRSDREWKDTQY	13	TRBJ2-3	TRBD1	.	TRBV6-2/TRBV6-3
SARVWTDSYEKLF	13	TRBJ1-4	.	few	TRBV20-1
SARDRPGQVFHT	12	TRBJ1-2	TRBD1	.	TRBV20-1
ASSYGLRGNGYT	12	TRBJ1-2	.	.	TRBV6-5
ASGGYSATQY	10	.	.	.	TRBV7-2
ASSHDRSFSGNTIY	14	TRBJ1-3	.	.	TRBV4-3
ASSWGLNYEQY	11	TRBJ2-7	TRBD2	.	TRBV6-2/TRBV6-3
SAPKEQGGNQPQH	13	TRBJ1-5	.	.	TRBV20-1
ASSSSWAGGRNEQF	14	TRBJ2-1	TRBD2	.	TRBV7-2
ASGQTRYEQY	10	TRBJ2-7	.	once	TRBV14
ASSTPGLPLWCGYT	14	TRBJ1-2	.	.	TRBV12-3/TRBV12-4
SVEGDRGSNEQF	12	TRBJ2-1	TRBD1	.	TRBV29-1
ASSSGGPTDTQY	12	TRBJ2-3	.	many	TRBV28
ASRAPGQGGQPQH	13	TRBJ1-5	TRBD1	.	TRBV6-1
ASSLGDRERGETQY	14	TRBJ2-5	.	few	TRBV12-3/TRBV12-4
ASGFRQGAGGEQF	13	TRBJ2-1	TRBD1	.	TRBV6-1
SVVGNPIQETQY	12	TRBJ2-5	.	few	TRBV29-1
ASSRQVTGELF	11	TRBJ2-2	.	.	TRBV12-3/TRBV12-4
ASSLGTGQGSNEQF	14	TRBJ2-1	TRBD1	.	TRBV7-8
SARDGGQGLSETQY	14	TRBJ2-5	.	few	TRBV20-1
ASSLRGLAGGPLSTDTQY	18	TRBJ2-3	TRBD2	few	TRBV12-3/TRBV12-4
ASSQGQGAF	9	TRBJ1-1	.	.	TRBV3-1